What follows are 18 T cell receptor beta chains derived from one specimen sequenced in a study of cytomegalovirus exposure and HLA in healthy donors. PCR primers comprised 60 Vbeta and 13 Jbeta primers. Here immunoSEQ multiplex PCR was the method, and the copy in TCRdb shows in-frame clones only, minus some. Of around 130,000 clones in the sample, about 79% were seen once. The sample taken for sequencing was PBMCs. The source of these receptors is a man aged 18-30 years in good health and CMV-seronegative.

This rearrangement joins TRBV7-9 to TRBJ2-7; a weak D match, TRBD1 (5 bases). The germline V and J ends were trimmed by 1 base and 9 bases, with 13 bases remaining between them. This CDR3 is built from 13 residues. Germline assignment: CDR1 SEHNR and CDR2 FQNEAQ (reference sequence). In nucleotides, the CDR3 is TGTGCCAGCAGCTTAGAACCCAGGGTCGGGCAGTACTTC. Amino acid sequence: CASSLEPRVGQYF.

This clone was observed once. V gene TRBV27 combines with J gene TRBJ2-7; unclear D gene. The ends were cut back, 6 bases at V and 3 bases at J, with 12 bases in the middle. The V gene's germline CDR1 is MNHEY and CDR2 SMNVEV (reference sequence). CDR3 length equals 13 residues. The CDR3 nucleotides are TGTGCCAGCAGGACATCAAACCTCTACGAGCAGTACTTC. Amino acids: CASRTSNLYEQYF.

The chain has TRBV15 and TRBJ1-3; D is perhaps TRBD1 (6 bases). The CDR3 loop spans 15 amino acids. Germline values: CDR1 LNHNV, CDR2 YYDKDF (reference sequence). V lost 1 base, J lost 2 bases, and 9 bases lay in between. The CDR3 sequence: CATSRGGQAGNTIYF. The CDR3 nucleotides read TGTGCCACCAGCAGAGGGGGACAAGCTGGAAACACCATATATTTT.

On this clone: Different DNA sequences within this sample yield the same CDR3. The chain is built from TRBV19 and TRBJ2-3, with 7 bases that match TRBD1. The CDR3 extends over 15 amino acids. Looked up from germline, CDR1 is LNHDA and CDR2 is SQIVND (reference sequence). V shed 5 bases and J 0 bases; nucleotides not matched to a gene: 5. The CDR3 region is CASSPHRGSTDTQYF. CDR3 DNA sequence: TGTGCCAGTAGTCCCCACAGGGGCAGCACAGATACGCAGTATTTT. Based on the CDR3 plus reference TRBV19 and TRBJ2-3, the full variable domain is DGGITQSPKYLFRKEGQNVTLSCEQNLNHDAMYWYRQDPGQGLRLIYYSQIVNDFQKGDIAEGYSVSREKKESFPLTVTSAQKNPTAFYLCASSPHRGSTDTQYFGPGTRLTVL.

The chain joins TRBV5-4 to TRBJ1-2, with a tentative D call TRBD1 (6 bases). Germline loops: CDR1 SGHNT, CDR2 YYREEE (reference sequence). Deletions cut 0 bases from V and 8 bases from J, with 11 bases between. The CDR3 contains 13 residues. CDR3 DNA: TGTGCCAGCAGCTTGGCTGGGGGCTGGGGCTACACCTTC. It codes for CASSLAGGWGYTF.

The J gene is TRBJ1-2, the V gene TRBV5-1, with a possible D match to TRBD1 (5 bases). Germline V gives CDR1 SGHRS, CDR2 YFSETQ. The CDR3 loop spans 15 amino acids. The germline V and J ends were trimmed by 3 bases and 1 base, with 13 bases remaining between them. CDR3 sequence reads: CASSSLAGRNYGYTF. The DNA for the CDR3 is TGCGCCAGCAGCTCCCTCGCAGGGCGTAACTATGGCTACACCTTC.

This rearrangement joins TRBV2 to TRBJ2-1; D is unresolved. Germline lookup yields CDR1 SNHLY and CDR2 FYNNEI. With 6 bases removed from V and 0 bases from J, the gap between germline ends came to 18 bases. This CDR3 comprises 17 residues. This chain's CDR3 is CASRTFSTDISYNEQFF. CDR3 coding DNA: TGTGCCAGCAGAACTTTCTCCACCGATATCTCCTACAATGAGCAGTTCTTC.

This chain links TRBV5-1 with TRBJ1-1, with 9 bases that match TRBD1. The CDR3 spans 15 residues. Looked up from germline, CDR1 is SGHRS and CDR2 is YFSETQ. J was trimmed by 0 bases and V by 5 bases; bases with no gene match: 5. The CDR3 DNA follows: TGCGCCAGCAGGCCCTGGACAGGGGTGAACACTGAAGCTTTCTTT. Translated: CASRPWTGVNTEAFF. Complete variable domain (other parts from reference TRBV5-1 and TRBJ1-1): KAGVTQTPRYLIKTRGQQVTLSCSPISGHRSVSWYQQTPGQGLQFLFEYFSETQRNKGNFPGRFSGRQFSNSRSEMNVSTLELGDSALYLCASRPWTGVNTEAFFGQGTRLTVV.

The V gene is TRBV7-3, the J gene TRBJ2-7; 12 bases are shared with TRBD2. Trimming took 3 bases from V and 3 from J; bases not matched to a gene: 3. The CDR3 has 15 residues. The germline V gene encodes CDR1 SGHTA and CDR2 FQGTGA. Written as DNA, the CDR3 is TGTGCCAGCAGCTTCCCGACTAGCGGGGGCTACGAGCAGTACTTC. Its protein is CASSFPTSGGYEQYF.

This clone was picked up one time. This rearrangement joins TRBV5-1 to TRBJ2-5; a weak D match, TRBD1 (5 bases). V dropped 0 bases and J dropped 3 bases, with 9 bases sitting between them. CDR1 and CDR2 (germline): SGHRS, YFSETQ. The CDR3 is made up of 14 amino acids. CDR3 in DNA: TGCGCCAGCAGCTTGGCAGGGCAGAAAGAGACCCAGTACTTC. It yields the protein CASSLAGQKETQYF.

The chain links TRBV18 to TRBJ1-4, with D perhaps TRBD1 (6 bases). The CDR3 consists of 14 residues. Trimming removed 3 bases from V and 8 bases from J, with 13 bases in between. The V gene's germline CDR1 is KGHSH and CDR2 LQKENI. The CDR3 DNA sequence: TGTGCCAGCTCACCGGGGGGGGCCGCGGAAAAACTGTTTTTT. This encodes CASSPGGAAEKLFF.

The rearrangement uses TRBV6-5 and TRBJ2-2, with D possibly matching TRBD1 (6 bases). The CDR3 extends over 13 amino acids. With 2 bases removed from V and 5 bases from J, the gap between germline ends came to 6 bases. The germline V gene has CDR1 MNHEY and CDR2 SVGAGI. In nucleotides, the CDR3 is TGTGCCAGCAGTTACACAGGGACCGGGGAGCTGTTTTTT. It yields the protein CASSYTGTGELFF.

This clone has more than one count but fewer than ten. The chain employs TRBV29-1 and TRBJ1-4; 7 positions match TRBD1. Per the germline V gene, CDR1 is SQVTM and CDR2 is ANQGSEA. V lost 4 bases and J lost 6; bases outside the gene matches: 5. The CDR3 sequence is 13 residues long. The CDR3 sequence is CSVGDSPDEKLFF. In nucleotides, the CDR3 is TGCAGCGTTGGGGACAGCCCAGATGAAAAACTGTTTTTT.

The chain has TRBV5-1 and TRBJ2-3; D is possibly TRBD1 (5 bases). Per the germline V gene, CDR1 is SGHRS and CDR2 is YFSETQ. Deletions cut 0 bases from V and 6 bases from J, with 5 bases between. This CDR3 comprises 12 residues. CDR3 sequence reads: CASSLAGDTQYF. The CDR3 DNA follows: TGCGCCAGCAGCTTGGCAGGGGATACGCAGTATTTT.

CDR3 residues: CASSYLPGQGYGETQYF. The CDR3 DNA reads TGTGCCAGCTCCTACCTACCGGGACAGGGATATGGAGAGACCCAGTACTTC. The V gene is TRBV18, the J gene TRBJ2-5, with 9 bases matching TRBD1. J gave up 4 bases and V 6 bases, and 15 bases lay outside the gene matches. Germline V lookup: CDR1 KGHSH, CDR2 LQKENI. This CDR3 is 17 amino acids long. Based on the CDR3 plus reference TRBV18 and TRBJ2-5, the full variable domain is NAGVMQNPRHLVRRRGQEARLRCSPMKGHSHVYWYRQLPEEGLKFMVYLQKENIIDESGMPKERFSAEFPKEGPSILRIQQVVRGDSAAYFCASSYLPGQGYGETQYFGPGTRLLVL.

A word on this clone: Additional DNA sequences in this sample encode the identical CDR3. The chain combines TRBV15 with TRBJ2-5, with 10 bases matching TRBD2. CDR1 is LNHNV, CDR2 YYDKDF, per germline (reference sequence). Trimming removed 1 base from V and 5 bases from J; junction bases left unmatched: 13. CDR3 length equals 18 residues. CDR3 residues: CATSRVHGLAGAGETQYF. The CDR3 region has the DNA TGTGCCACCAGCAGAGTCCATGGGCTAGCGGGAGCGGGGGAGACCCAGTACTTC.

The chain recombines TRBV18 with TRBJ1-4; D may be TRBD1 (5 bases). This CDR3 is 18 amino acids long. V was clipped by 5 bases and J by 3 bases, with 22 bases between them. CDR1 and CDR2 from the germline V gene are KGHSH and LQKENI. The CDR3 nucleotides read TGTGCCAGCTCATCGAGTGGAGGGGCTTTTACGGCTAATGAAAAACTGTTTTTT. Protein sequence: CASSSSGGAFTANEKLFF.

This clone was picked up a small number of times. The chain joins TRBV6-1 to TRBJ2-1; D gene uncertain. CDR3 size: 13 residues. Trimming left V 6 bases short and J 5 bases short, with 11 bases between. Germline loops: CDR1 MNHNS, CDR2 SASEGT. DNA for the CDR3: TGTGCCAGCAGCCCAATCCCGGACAATGAGCAGTTCTTC. Protein: CASSPIPDNEQFF.